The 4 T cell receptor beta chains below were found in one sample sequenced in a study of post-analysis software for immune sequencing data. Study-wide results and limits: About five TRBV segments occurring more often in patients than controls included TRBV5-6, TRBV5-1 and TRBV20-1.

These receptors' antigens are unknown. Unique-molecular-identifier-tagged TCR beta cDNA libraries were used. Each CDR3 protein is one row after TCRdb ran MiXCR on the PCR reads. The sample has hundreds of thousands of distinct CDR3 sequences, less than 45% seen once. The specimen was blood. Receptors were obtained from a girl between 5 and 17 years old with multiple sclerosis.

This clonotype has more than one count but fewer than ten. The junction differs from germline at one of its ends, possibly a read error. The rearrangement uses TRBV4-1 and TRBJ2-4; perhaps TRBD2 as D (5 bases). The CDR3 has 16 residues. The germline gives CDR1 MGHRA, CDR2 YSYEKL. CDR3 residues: CASTQVQDLAKNIQYF. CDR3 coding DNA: TGCGCCAGCACCCAAGTCCAGGACTTAGCCAAAAACATTCAGTACTTC.

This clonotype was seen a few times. CDR3 sequence (DNA): TGTGCCAGCAGCCCGGGGAGGGCTGGGGAGACCCAGTACTTC. Its protein is CASSPGRAGETQYF. The J gene is TRBJ2-5, the V gene TRBV5-4; 7 positions agree with TRBD2. V lost 4 bases and J lost 5; bases outside the gene matches: 8. The CDR3 length is 14 residues. The V gene's germline CDR1 is SGHNT and CDR2 YYREEE (reference sequence). Variable domain in full (rest from reference TRBV5-4 and TRBJ2-5): ETGVTQSPTHLIKTRGQQVTLRCSSQSGHNTVSWYQQALGQGPQFIFQYYREEENGRGNFPPRFSGLQFPNYSSELNVNALELDDSALYLCASSPGRAGETQYFGPGTRLLVL.

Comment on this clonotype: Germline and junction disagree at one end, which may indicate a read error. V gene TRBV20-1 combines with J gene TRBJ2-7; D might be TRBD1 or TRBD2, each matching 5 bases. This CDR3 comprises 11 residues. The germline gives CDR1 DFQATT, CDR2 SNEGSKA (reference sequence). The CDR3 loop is CSASRGETQCF. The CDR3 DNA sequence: TGCAGTGCTAGTAGGGGAGAGACTCAGTGCTTC.

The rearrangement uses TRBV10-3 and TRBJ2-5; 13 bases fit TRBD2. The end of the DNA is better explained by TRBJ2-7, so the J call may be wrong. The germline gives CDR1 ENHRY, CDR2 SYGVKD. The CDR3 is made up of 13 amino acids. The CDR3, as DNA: TGTGCCACCTGGACTAGCGGGAGCGGCGAGCAGTACTTC. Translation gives CATWTSGSGEQYF.